This TCR beta chain appears in the sequencing data of a study of OX40 agonist ivuxolimab in advanced cancers. At the level of the study: Anti-PD-1, anti-PD-L1 or anti-CTLA-4 therapy given earlier was allowed, and approximately 43% had some.

The protocol was immunoSEQ multiplex PCR, while the TCRdb copy is restricted to in-frame clones and leaves out a portion. The sample yields over 14,000 clones, about 84% seen once. CDR1 is MNHNS, CDR2 SASEGT, per germline. Trimming shortened V by 5 bases and J by 0 bases, and 11 bases separated the two germline ends. The CDR3 loop spans 14 amino acids. Remarks on this clone: Antigen specificity is unknown.

Peripheral blood came from all dose cohorts at three timepoints. Study conclusions and caveats: At doses 0.1 to 3.0 mg/kg, CD4+ and CD8+ clones expanded.

The J gene is TRBJ2-7, the V gene TRBV6-1, with D perhaps matching TRBD1 or TRBD2 (5 bases each). The TCR comes from an adult with an advanced solid tumor such as melanoma, head and neck, liver or kidney cancer. The specimen was CD4+ or CD8+ T cells sorted from blood, collected in a trial of the OX40 agonist ivuxolimab. CDR3 amino acids: CASSPGDGSYEQYF. CDR3 bases: TGTGCCAGCAGTCCCGGGGACGGCTCCTACGAGCAGTACTTC.